The 2 T cell receptor beta chains reported below all come from one sample, sequenced in a study of response to subunit inactivated influenza vaccine. From the RT-PCR reads, TCRdb called clonotypes with MiXCR, one entry per CDR3 protein. The sample lists fewer than 650,000 distinct CDR3 sequences; over 10% were seen once. The sequencing used PBMCs from blood, collected roughly 45 days after vaccination. The receptor source for this set is a man aged 45-65 years who received an inactivated influenza vaccine.

This clonotype was counted many times. V gene TRBV5-1 combines with J gene TRBJ2-2; D possibly corresponds to TRBD1 (6 bases). The CDR3 covers 14 residues. V gave up 4 bases and J gave up 4 bases, with 11 bases separating them. Germline CDR1 SGHRS, CDR2 YFSETQ. The CDR3 protein is CASSLDRSTGELFF. For the CDR3, the DNA is TGCGCCAGCAGCCTTGACAGGTCCACCGGGGAGCTGTTTTTT. Looking up the rest from reference TRBV5-1 and TRBJ2-2 gives the full variable domain: KAGVTQTPRYLIKTRGQQVTLSCSPISGHRSVSWYQQTPGQGLQFLFEYFSETQRNKGNFPGRFSGRQFSNSRSEMNVSTLELGDSALYLCASSLDRSTGELFFGEGSRLTVL.

This chain links TRBV10-3 with TRBJ2-5; D is unresolved. There are 12 residues in the CDR3. Per the germline V gene, CDR1 is ENHRY and CDR2 is SYGVKD. V was shortened by 3 bases and J by 5 bases, with 7 bases between the two germline ends. The CDR3 nucleotides read TGTGCCATCAGTGAACCACCTGAGACCCAGTACTTC. Encoded protein: CAISEPPETQYF.